The 26 T cell receptor beta chains below all came from one sample that was sequenced in a study of T cells in Graves' hyperthyroidism and ophthalmopathy. Amplified regions were TCR beta CDR3 sequences from RNA transcripts. Initially, a first-round RT-PCR of the TCR CDR3 employed the HTBI primer set. TCRdb re-analysed the multiplex PCR reads in MiXCR, keeping a single row per CDR3 protein. The sample shows around 520,000 distinct CDR3 sequences, 14% of them seen only once. The sample comprised blood. The receptors were gathered from a woman aged 40 to 49 with Graves' hyperthyroidism.

This clonotype was seen a few times. The chain recombines TRBV7-9 with TRBJ1-1; possible D gene TRBD1, 5 bases. Germline CDR1 and CDR2: SEHNR and FQNEAQ (reference sequence). Deletions cut 5 bases from V and 4 bases from J, with 14 bases between. This CDR3 is built from 14 residues. The CDR3 loop is CASSIGHGGTEAFF. DNA for the CDR3: TGTGCCAGCAGCATAGGACACGGCGGCACTGAAGCTTTCTTT.

This clonotype was observed a handful of times. The DNA for the CDR3 is TGTGCCAGCAGCCAATCCCTAGTGGAGGGGGGTCACACCTTC. Residues: CASSQSLVEGGHTF. The chain links TRBV3-1 to TRBJ1-2; TRBD1 might be the D (6 bases). V was trimmed by 2 bases and J by 12 bases, leaving 19 bases between them. The CDR3 sequence is 14 residues long. Per germline, CDR1 LGHDT and CDR2 YNNKEL (reference sequence).

This clonotype was seen ten or more times. The chain uses TRBV5-1 and TRBJ2-1; 10 positions match TRBD2. CDR3 length equals 15 residues. Looked up from germline, CDR1 is SGHRS and CDR2 is YFSETQ. V dropped 1 base and J dropped 7; count of bases not matched to a gene: 5. The DNA for the CDR3 is TGCGCCAGCAGCTTGAGAGCGGGAGGGGGTAATGAGCAGTTCTTC. It encodes CASSLRAGGGNEQFF.

This chain connects TRBV7-9 to TRBJ2-1; no clear D gene. The V gene's germline CDR1 is SEHNR and CDR2 FQNEAQ (reference sequence). Trimming stripped 1 base from V and 4 bases from J, with 8 bases between. The CDR3 has 14 amino acids. Here the CDR3 DNA reads TGTGCCAGCAGCTTAGGATTCATTTACAATGAGCAGTTCTTC. This sequence encodes CASSLGFIYNEQFF. Full variable domain (outside the CDR3, taken from reference TRBV7-9 and TRBJ2-1): DTGVSQNPRHKITKRGQNVTFRCDPISEHNRLYWYRQTLGQGPEFLTYFQNEAQLEKSRLLSDRFSAERPKGSFSTLEIQRTEQGDSAMYLCASSLGFIYNEQFFGPGTRLTVL.

This clonotype has at least ten counts. V and J are TRBV12-3 or TRBV12-4 and TRBJ1-4; weak D call: TRBD1 (6 bases). The CDR3 has 16 residues. Trimming removed 6 bases at V and 5 bases at J, with 19 bases between. The CDR3 spells CASRQNSGTSNEKLFF. CDR3 DNA sequence: TGTGCCAGCAGGCAGAACTCCGGGACAAGCAATGAAAAACTGTTTTTT.

The sample holds many counts of this clonotype. The chain couples TRBV18 to TRBJ1-2, with a possible D match to TRBD1 (5 bases). The CDR3 is made up of 13 amino acids. Germline CDR1 and CDR2: KGHSH and LQKENI. Trimming pared 3 bases from V and 5 bases from J, leaving 10 bases between. The CDR3 loop is CASSPDSPYGYTF. In DNA form, the CDR3 reads TGTGCCAGCTCACCCGACAGCCCTTATGGCTACACCTTC.

In its sample, this clonotype was seen many times. The rearrangement joins TRBV20-1 to TRBJ2-4; D is unclear. V shed 0 bases and J shed 0 bases, with 18 bases lying between them. Looked up from germline, CDR1 is DFQATT and CDR2 is SNEGSKA (reference sequence). The length of the CDR3 is 18 residues. The CDR3 DNA follows: TGCAGTGCTAGAGATAAAGGGATAGGCAGACTAGCCAAAAACATTCAGTACTTC. Encoded protein: CSARDKGIGRLAKNIQYF.

At least ten counts were recorded for this clonotype. The chain links TRBV27 to TRBJ1-1, with D uncertain. Germline lookup yields CDR1 MNHEY and CDR2 SMNVEV (reference sequence). The CDR3 runs to 13 residues. V dropped 6 bases and J dropped 0 bases, with 8 bases sitting between them. CDR3 DNA: TGTGCCAGCAGATTAGGGTTGAACACTGAAGCTTTCTTT. Amino acids: CASRLGLNTEAFF.

The chain uses TRBV7-9 and TRBJ2-7; D may match TRBD1 or TRBD2 (5 bases each). Trimming stripped 5 bases from V and 3 bases from J, with 14 bases between. Germline lookup yields CDR1 SEHNR and CDR2 FQNEAQ (reference sequence). This CDR3 has 14 residues. This CDR3 reads CASSLTGALYEQYF. The CDR3 coding sequence is TGTGCCAGCAGCCTGACCGGGGCCCTCTACGAGCAGTACTTC.

This clonotype was detected a few times. The chain combines TRBV19 with TRBJ1-1, with D unresolved. Trimming stripped 2 bases from V and 2 bases from J, with 12 bases between. The length of the CDR3 is 15 residues. CDR1 and CDR2 from the germline V gene are LNHDA and SQIVND (reference sequence). The CDR3: CASSISVGRNTEAFF. CDR3 in DNA: TGTGCCAGTAGTATAAGTGTGGGGAGAAACACTGAAGCTTTCTTT.

In its sample, this clonotype was seen many times. CDR3 bases: TGTGCCAGCACCCCGAGGGCAGATCAAGAGACCCAGTACTTC. It translates to CASTPRADQETQYF. The chain combines TRBV11-2 with TRBJ2-5; tentative D call: TRBD2 (5 bases). The V gene's germline CDR1 is SGHAT and CDR2 FQNNGV. The V end was cut by 7 bases, the J end by 2 bases, with 14 bases between. The CDR3 has 14 amino acids.

This clonotype was found many times. The CDR3 loop reads CASSLTSGSPDTQYF. In nucleotides, the CDR3 is TGCGCCAGCAGCTTGACTAGCGGGAGCCCCGATACGCAGTATTTT. The chain carries TRBV5-1 and TRBJ2-3, with TRBD2 matching over 11 bases. V lost 1 base, J lost 6 bases, and 4 bases stayed unmatched. CDR1 is SGHRS and CDR2 is YFSETQ in the germline V gene. The CDR3 has 15 residues.

This clonotype has a count of ten or more. This chain links TRBV12-3 or TRBV12-4 with TRBJ2-1; maybe TRBD1 (6 bases). The V end lost 6 bases, the J end lost 2 bases, and 11 bases lay between the germline ends. This CDR3 is built from 14 residues. As DNA, the CDR3 is TGTGCCAGCAGATCAGGGGTGACCTACAATGAGCAGTTCTTC. Its protein product is CASRSGVTYNEQFF.

This rearrangement joins TRBV24-1 to TRBJ1-1; D is perhaps TRBD1 (5 bases). Germline lookup yields CDR1 KGHDR and CDR2 SFDVKD. This CDR3 contains 12 residues. Trimming shortened V by 6 bases and J by 4 bases, and 8 bases separated the two germline ends. CDR3 residues: CATSLGGTEAFF. CDR3 nucleotides: TGTGCCACCAGTCTGGGGGGCACTGAAGCTTTCTTT.

This CDR3 is CSGGQGARETQYF. CDR3 nucleotides: TGCAGCGGGGGACAGGGGGCGAGAGAGACCCAGTACTTC. The chain recombines TRBV29-1 with TRBJ2-5; 12 nucleotides match TRBD1. The V and J ends lost 7 bases and 4 bases, in that order; junction bases with no gene match: 4. The CDR3 runs 13 residues. The V gene's germline CDR1 is SQVTM and CDR2 ANQGSEA.

This clonotype was seen many times. This chain uses TRBV5-1 with TRBJ2-7; D may match TRBD1 or TRBD2 (7 bases each). CDR3 size: 15 residues. CDR1 is SGHRS and CDR2 is YFSETQ in the germline V gene. Trimming stripped 1 base from V and 5 bases from J, with 16 bases between. CDR3 protein: CASSLPSGGGDEQYF. CDR3 DNA: TGCGCCAGCAGCTTGCCGTCAGGGGGAGGGGACGAGCAGTACTTC.

The sample holds many counts of this clonotype. This rearrangement joins TRBV5-1 to TRBJ2-2, with 9 bases matching TRBD2. The ends lost 4 bases at V and 5 bases at J; junction bases unmatched: 9. The CDR3 contains 16 residues. The germline gives CDR1 SGHRS, CDR2 YFSETQ. CDR3 bases: TGCGCCAGCAGCGCGGGAGGGTCGGCGAGGACCGGGGAGCTGTTTTTT. This encodes CASSAGGSARTGELFF.

This rearrangement joins TRBV9 to TRBJ2-5, with 7 bases identical to TRBD2. Germline CDR1 and CDR2: SGDLS and YYNGEE. This CDR3 spans 15 amino acids. With V trimmed by 4 bases and J by 5 bases, 11 bases remained unmatched. CDR3 residues: CASSPTQGLGETQYF. CDR3 bases: TGTGCCAGCAGCCCCACTCAAGGACTAGGGGAGACCCAGTACTTC.

This chain uses TRBV5-1 with TRBJ2-4; 10 bases are a match to TRBD1. J lost 4 bases, V lost 4 bases, and 2 bases had no gene match. Germline V gene sequence: CDR1 SGHRS, CDR2 YFSETQ. CDR3 length equals 14 residues. The CDR3 sequence: CASSADRGKNIQYF. Written as DNA, the CDR3 is TGCGCCAGCAGCGCGGACAGGGGGAAAAACATTCAGTACTTC.

The chain carries TRBV3-1 and TRBJ2-7, with TRBD2 identical over 12 bases. The V segment lost 1 base and the J segment 3 bases; nucleotides outside the gene matches: 7. The CDR3 totals 17 residues. The germline V gene has CDR1 LGHDT and CDR2 YNNKEL (reference sequence). In DNA form, the CDR3 reads TGTGCCAGCAGCCAAGGTTTGACTAGCGGGGGAATCTACGAGCAGTACTTC. It is translated as CASSQGLTSGGIYEQYF.

A few counts support this clonotype. The chain joins TRBV29-1 to TRBJ1-4; D is unclear. In germline, CDR1 is SQVTM, CDR2 ANQGSEA. CDR3 length: 13 amino acids. Between the trimmed V and J ends, which lost 8 bases and 6 bases, there was a span of 16 bases. The CDR3 coding sequence is TGCAGCATCCGACTTCGGAGAGATGAAAAACTGTTTTTT. Translation gives CSIRLRRDEKLFF. The whole variable domain, filled in from reference TRBV29-1 and TRBJ1-4, reads SAVISQKPSRDICQRGTSLTIQCQVDSQVTMMFWYRQQPGQSLTLIATANQGSEATYESGFVIDKFPISRPNLTFSTLTVSNMSPEDSSIYLCSIRLRRDEKLFFGSGTQLSVL.

The table lists this clonotype with many counts. The rearrangement links TRBV4-1 to TRBJ2-7; D is undetermined. The CDR3 runs 14 residues. Germline V gene lookup returns CDR1 MGHRA and CDR2 YSYEKL. The germline V and J ends were trimmed by 3 bases and 2 bases, with 11 bases remaining between them. The CDR3 bases are TGCGCCAGCAGCCAGGCCTCTGCGGCCTACGAGCAGTACTTC. Translation: CASSQASAAYEQYF.

This clonotype was seen repeatedly, ten times or more. DNA for the CDR3: TGTGCCAGCAGCTTGCGCGGGAGTATGACCGGGGAGCTGTTTTTT. Translation gives CASSLRGSMTGELFF. J is TRBJ2-2 and V is TRBV11-3; 7 positions match TRBD2. From germline, CDR1 is SGHNT and CDR2 YENEEA. V was clipped by 3 bases and J by 5 bases; unmatched bases: 6. The CDR3 has 15 amino acids.

This clonotype has a count of ten or more. V usage is TRBV9 and J usage is TRBJ2-3; D may be TRBD2 (6 bases). V was trimmed by 0 bases and J by 4 bases, leaving 9 bases between them. The CDR3 spans 14 residues. CDR1 SGDLS and CDR2 YYNGEE come from the germline V gene. This CDR3 is CASSVVGGADTQYF. CDR3 coding DNA: TGTGCCAGCAGCGTAGTGGGGGGAGCAGATACGCAGTATTTT.

This clonotype was seen many times. In DNA, the CDR3 is TGTGCCAGCAGCTCTGAGGTCTACGAGCAGTACTTC. Residues: CASSSEVYEQYF. The chain couples TRBV11-2 to TRBJ2-7; no clear D. The germline V gene encodes CDR1 SGHAT and CDR2 FQNNGV. V was pared by 4 bases and J by 3 bases, with 7 bases between. The CDR3 has 12 residues.

This clonotype was seen repeatedly, ten times or more. The chain carries TRBV12-3 or TRBV12-4 and TRBJ1-1; the match to TRBD1 covers 7 bases. CDR3 length: 14 residues. The V gene end was trimmed by 5 bases and the J gene end by 4 bases; junction bases not matched to a gene: 7. DNA for the CDR3: TGTGCCAGCAGTCAGACAGGGAAGGGCACTGAAGCTTTCTTT. This sequence encodes CASSQTGKGTEAFF.